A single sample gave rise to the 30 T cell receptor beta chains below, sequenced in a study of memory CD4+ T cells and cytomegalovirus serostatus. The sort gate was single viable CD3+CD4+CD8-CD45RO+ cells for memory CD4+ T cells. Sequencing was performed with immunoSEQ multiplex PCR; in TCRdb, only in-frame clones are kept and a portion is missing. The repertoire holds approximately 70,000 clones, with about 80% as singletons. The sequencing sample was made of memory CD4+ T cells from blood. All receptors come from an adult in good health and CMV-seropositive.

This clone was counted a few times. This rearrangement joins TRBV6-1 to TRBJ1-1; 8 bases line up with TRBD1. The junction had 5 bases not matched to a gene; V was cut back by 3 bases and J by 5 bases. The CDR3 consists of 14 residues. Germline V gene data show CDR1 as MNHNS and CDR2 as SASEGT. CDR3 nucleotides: TGTGCCAGCAGTGAGGACAGGGATAGGACTGAAGCTTTCTTT. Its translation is CASSEDRDRTEAFF.

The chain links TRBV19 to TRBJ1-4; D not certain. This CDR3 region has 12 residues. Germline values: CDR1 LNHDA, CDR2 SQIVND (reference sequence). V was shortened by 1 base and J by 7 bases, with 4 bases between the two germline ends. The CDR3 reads CASSIAGEKLFF. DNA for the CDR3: TGTGCCAGTAGTATAGCGGGTGAAAAACTGTTTTTT.

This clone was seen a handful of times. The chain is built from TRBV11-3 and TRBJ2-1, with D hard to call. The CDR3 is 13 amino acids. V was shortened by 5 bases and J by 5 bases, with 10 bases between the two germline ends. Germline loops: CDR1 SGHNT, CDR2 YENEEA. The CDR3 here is CASSTTQHNEQFF. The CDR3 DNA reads TGTGCCAGCAGCACCACACAGCACAATGAGCAGTTCTTC.

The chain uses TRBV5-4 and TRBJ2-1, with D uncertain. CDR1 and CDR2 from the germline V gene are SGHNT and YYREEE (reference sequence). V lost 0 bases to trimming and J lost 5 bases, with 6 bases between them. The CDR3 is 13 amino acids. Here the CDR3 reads CASSLVQHNEQFF. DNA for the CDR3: TGTGCCAGCAGCTTGGTCCAGCACAATGAGCAGTTCTTC.

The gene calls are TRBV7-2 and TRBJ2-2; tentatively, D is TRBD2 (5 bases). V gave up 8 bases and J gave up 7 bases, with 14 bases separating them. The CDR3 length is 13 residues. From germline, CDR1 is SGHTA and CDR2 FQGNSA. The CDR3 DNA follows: TGTGCCAGCGGGAAGAGTGGGAGCGGGGAGCTGTTTTTT. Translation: CASGKSGSGELFF. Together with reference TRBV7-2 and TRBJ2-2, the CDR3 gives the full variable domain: GAGVSQSPSNKVTEKGKDVELRCDPISGHTALYWYRQSLGQGLEFLIYFQGNSAPDKSGLPSDRFSAERTGGSVSTLTIQRTQQEDSAVYLCASGKSGSGELFFGEGSRLTVL.

CDR3 amino acids: CASTTGTEGQPQHF. CDR3 in DNA: TGTGCCAGCACCACAGGGACAGAGGGTCAGCCCCAGCATTTT. This rearrangement joins TRBV2 to TRBJ1-5; 7 nucleotides agree with TRBD1. V lost 7 bases to trimming and J lost 6 bases; unmatched junction nucleotides: 9. Germline V CDR1 and CDR2: SNHLY, FYNNEI. This CDR3 has 14 residues.

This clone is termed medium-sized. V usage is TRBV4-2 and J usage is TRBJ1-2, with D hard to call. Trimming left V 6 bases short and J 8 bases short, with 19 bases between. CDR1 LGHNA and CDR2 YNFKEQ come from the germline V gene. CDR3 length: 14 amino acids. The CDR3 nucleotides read TGTGCCAGCAGGTTCGGGTGGGAGATCGAGGGCTACACCTTC. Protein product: CASRFGWEIEGYTF.

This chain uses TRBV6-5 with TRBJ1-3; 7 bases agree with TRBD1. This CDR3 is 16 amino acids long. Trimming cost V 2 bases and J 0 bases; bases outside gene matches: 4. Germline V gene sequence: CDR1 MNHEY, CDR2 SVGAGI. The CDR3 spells CASSYRRDSSGNTIYF. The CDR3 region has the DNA TGTGCCAGCAGTTACCGCCGGGACAGCTCTGGAAACACCATATATTTT.

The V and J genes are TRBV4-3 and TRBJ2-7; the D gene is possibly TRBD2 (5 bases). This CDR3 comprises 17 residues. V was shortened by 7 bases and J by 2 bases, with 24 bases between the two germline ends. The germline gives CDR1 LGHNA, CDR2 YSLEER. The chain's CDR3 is CASIQGMYRGVPYEQYF. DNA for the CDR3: TGCGCCAGCATACAAGGGATGTACCGGGGAGTCCCCTACGAGCAGTACTTC.

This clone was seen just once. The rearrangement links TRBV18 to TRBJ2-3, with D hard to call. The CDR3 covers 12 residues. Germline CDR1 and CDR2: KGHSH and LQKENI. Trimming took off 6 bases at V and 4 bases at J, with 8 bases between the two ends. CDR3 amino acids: CASSIFSDTQYF. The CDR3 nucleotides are TGTGCCAGCTCGATCTTCTCAGATACGCAGTATTTT.

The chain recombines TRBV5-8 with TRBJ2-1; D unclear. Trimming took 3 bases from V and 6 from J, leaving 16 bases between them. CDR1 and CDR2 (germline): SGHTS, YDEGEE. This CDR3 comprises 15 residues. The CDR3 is CASSSLQKIANEQFF. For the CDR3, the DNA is TGTGCCAGCAGCTCGCTGCAGAAGATTGCCAATGAGCAGTTCTTC.

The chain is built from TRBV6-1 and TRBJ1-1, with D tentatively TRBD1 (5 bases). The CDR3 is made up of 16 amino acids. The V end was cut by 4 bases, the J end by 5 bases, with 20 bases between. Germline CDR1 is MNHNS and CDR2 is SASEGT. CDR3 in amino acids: CASSAIEGLGSTEAFF. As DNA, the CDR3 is TGTGCCAGCAGTGCCATCGAGGGGCTGGGAAGTACTGAAGCTTTCTTT.

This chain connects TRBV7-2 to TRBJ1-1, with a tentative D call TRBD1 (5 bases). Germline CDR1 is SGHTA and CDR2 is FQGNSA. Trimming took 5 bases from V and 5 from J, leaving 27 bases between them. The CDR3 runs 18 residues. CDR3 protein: CASSPWTGGIISRTEAFF. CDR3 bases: TGTGCCAGCAGCCCCTGGACGGGGGGAATTATATCGAGGACTGAAGCTTTCTTT.

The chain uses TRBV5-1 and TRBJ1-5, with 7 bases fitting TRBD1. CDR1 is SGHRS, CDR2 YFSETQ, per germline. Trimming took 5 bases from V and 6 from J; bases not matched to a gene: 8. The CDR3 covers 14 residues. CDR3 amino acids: CASSTGEAGQPQHF. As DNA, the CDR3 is TGCGCCAGCAGTACAGGGGAGGCGGGTCAGCCCCAGCATTTT.

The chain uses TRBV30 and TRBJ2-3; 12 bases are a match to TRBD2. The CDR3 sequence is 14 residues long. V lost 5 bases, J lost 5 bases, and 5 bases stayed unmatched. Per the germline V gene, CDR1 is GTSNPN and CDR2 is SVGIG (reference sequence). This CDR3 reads CAWETSGSQDTQYF. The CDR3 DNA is TGTGCCTGGGAGACTAGCGGGAGTCAAGATACGCAGTATTTT.

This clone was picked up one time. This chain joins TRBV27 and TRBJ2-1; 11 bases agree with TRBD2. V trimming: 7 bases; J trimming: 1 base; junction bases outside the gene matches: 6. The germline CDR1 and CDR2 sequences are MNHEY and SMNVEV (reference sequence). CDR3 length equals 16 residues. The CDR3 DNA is TGTGCCAGCAAGGACCTAGCGGGAGGTTCCTACAATGAGCAGTTCTTC. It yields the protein CASKDLAGGSYNEQFF.

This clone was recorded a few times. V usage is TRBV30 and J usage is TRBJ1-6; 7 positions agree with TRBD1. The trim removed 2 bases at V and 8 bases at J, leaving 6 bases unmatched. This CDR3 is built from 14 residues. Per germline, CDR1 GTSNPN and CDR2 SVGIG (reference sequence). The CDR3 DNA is TGTGCCTGGAGTTTTTGGCAGGGGGATTCACCCCTCCACTTT. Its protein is CAWSFWQGDSPLHF.

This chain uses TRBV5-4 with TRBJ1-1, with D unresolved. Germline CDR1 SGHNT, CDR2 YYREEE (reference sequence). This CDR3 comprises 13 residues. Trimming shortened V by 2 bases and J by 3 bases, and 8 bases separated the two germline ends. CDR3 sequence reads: CASSFLGDTEAFF. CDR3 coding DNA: TGTGCCAGCAGCTTTTTGGGCGACACTGAAGCTTTCTTT.

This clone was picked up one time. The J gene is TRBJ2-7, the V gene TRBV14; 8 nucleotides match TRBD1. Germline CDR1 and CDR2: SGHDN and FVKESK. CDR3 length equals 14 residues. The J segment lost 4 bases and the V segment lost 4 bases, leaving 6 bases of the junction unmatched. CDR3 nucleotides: TGTGCCAGCAGCCCTAGGACAGGGTGGTACGAGCAGTACTTC. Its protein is CASSPRTGWYEQYF.

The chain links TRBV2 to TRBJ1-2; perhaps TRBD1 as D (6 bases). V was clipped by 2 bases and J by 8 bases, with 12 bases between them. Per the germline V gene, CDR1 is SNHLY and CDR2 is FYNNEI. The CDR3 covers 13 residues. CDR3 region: CASSEIYGGGYTF. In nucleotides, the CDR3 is TGTGCCAGCAGTGAAATATACGGGGGCGGCTACACCTTC. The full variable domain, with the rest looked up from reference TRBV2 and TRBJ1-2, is EPEVTQTPSHQVTQMGQEVILRCVPISNHLYFYWYRQILGQKVEFLVSFYNNEISEKSEIFDDQFSVERPDGSNFTLKIRSTKLEDSAMYFCASSEIYGGGYTFGSGTRLTVV.

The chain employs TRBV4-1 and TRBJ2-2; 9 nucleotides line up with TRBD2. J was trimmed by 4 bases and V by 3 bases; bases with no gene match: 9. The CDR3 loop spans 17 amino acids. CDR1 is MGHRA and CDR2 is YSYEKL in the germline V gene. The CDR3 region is CASSHAIAGAFTGELFF. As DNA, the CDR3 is TGCGCCAGCAGCCACGCCATAGCGGGGGCCTTCACCGGGGAGCTGTTTTTT.

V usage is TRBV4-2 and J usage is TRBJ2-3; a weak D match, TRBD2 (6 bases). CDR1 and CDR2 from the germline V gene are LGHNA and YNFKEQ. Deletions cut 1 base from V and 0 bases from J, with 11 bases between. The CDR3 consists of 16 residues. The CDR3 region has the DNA TGTGCCAGCAGCCAAGCCTGGGGGGAAAGCACAGATACGCAGTATTTT. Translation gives CASSQAWGESTDTQYF.

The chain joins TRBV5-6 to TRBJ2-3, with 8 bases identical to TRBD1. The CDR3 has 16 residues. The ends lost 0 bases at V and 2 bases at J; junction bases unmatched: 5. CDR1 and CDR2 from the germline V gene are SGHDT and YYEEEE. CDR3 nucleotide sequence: TGTGCCAGCAGCTTGGCAGGGGGCGATGACACAGATACGCAGTATTTT. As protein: CASSLAGGDDTDTQYF.

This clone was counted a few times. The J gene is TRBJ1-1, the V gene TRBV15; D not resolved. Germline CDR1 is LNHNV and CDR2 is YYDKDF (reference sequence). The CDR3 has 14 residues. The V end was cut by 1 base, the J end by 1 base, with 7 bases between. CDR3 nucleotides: TGTGCCACCAGCAGAGTCATGGAGAACACTGAAGCTTTCTTT. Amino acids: CATSRVMENTEAFF.

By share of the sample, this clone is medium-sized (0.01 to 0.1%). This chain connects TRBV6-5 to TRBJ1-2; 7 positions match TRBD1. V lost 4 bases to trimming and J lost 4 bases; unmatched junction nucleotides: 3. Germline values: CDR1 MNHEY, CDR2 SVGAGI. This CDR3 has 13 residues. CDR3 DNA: TGTGCCAGCAGTTGGGGACAGACCTATGGCTACACCTTC. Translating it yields CASSWGQTYGYTF.

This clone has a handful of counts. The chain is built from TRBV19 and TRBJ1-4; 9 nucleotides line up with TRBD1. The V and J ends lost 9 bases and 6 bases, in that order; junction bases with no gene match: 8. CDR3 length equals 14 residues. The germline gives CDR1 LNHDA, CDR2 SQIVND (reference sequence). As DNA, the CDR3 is TGTGCCAGCGGGGGCCGGGACAGGGATGAAAAACTGTTTTTT. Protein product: CASGGRDRDEKLFF.

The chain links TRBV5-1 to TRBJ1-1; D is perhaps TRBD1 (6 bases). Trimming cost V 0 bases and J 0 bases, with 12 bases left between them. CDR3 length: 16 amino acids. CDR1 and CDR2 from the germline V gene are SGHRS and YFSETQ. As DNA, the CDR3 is TGCGCCAGCAGCTTGGCCTACAGGGCAGTGAACACTGAAGCTTTCTTT. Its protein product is CASSLAYRAVNTEAFF.

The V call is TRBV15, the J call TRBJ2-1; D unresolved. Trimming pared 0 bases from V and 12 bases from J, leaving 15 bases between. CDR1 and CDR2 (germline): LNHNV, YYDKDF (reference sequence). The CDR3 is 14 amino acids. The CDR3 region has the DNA TGTGCCACCAGCAGAGACAACAACGTGGCCCTGCAGTTCTTC. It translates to CATSRDNNVALQFF.

This CDR3 reads CASSPMDRVGEQFF. The DNA of the CDR3 is TGTGCCAGCAGTCCTATGGACAGGGTCGGTGAGCAGTTCTTC. This chain joins TRBV27 and TRBJ2-1, with TRBD1 identical over 8 bases. V lost 5 bases and J lost 9; bases outside the gene matches: 9. This CDR3 is 14 amino acids long. Germline V lookup: CDR1 MNHEY, CDR2 SMNVEV (reference sequence).

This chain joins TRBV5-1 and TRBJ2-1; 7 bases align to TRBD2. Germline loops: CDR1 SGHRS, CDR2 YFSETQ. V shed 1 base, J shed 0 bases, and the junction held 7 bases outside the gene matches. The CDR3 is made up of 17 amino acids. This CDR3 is CASSLWSGTHSYNEQFF. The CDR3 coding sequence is TGCGCCAGCAGCTTGTGGAGCGGGACCCACTCCTACAATGAGCAGTTCTTC.